This entry lists 5 T cell receptor beta chains sequenced from one sample in a study of CD4 T cells in relation to SARS-CoV-2 and coronaviruses. Before the COVID-19 pandemic, during about 2011-2019, CD4+ T cells were taken from unexposed donors. After roughly ten days of culture, CD4+ T cells were isolated. These TCRs' antigens remain unknown. The table came from immunoSEQ multiplex PCR; TCRdb's copy has only in-frame clones and leaves some out. The sample yields more than 15,000 clones, 79% seen once. The specimen sequenced was CD4+ T cells from PBMCs, cultured in vitro. These receptor sequences come from a human donor in good health.

The chain employs TRBV21-1 and TRBJ1-5; the table's D call, TRBD1, has no DNA check behind it. TRBV21-1 is flagged as a pseudogene. The CDR3 sequence is 14 residues long. The CDR3 sequence: CASSKDQGGQPQHF. CDR3 sequence (DNA): TGTGCCAGCAGCAAAGACCAGGGGGGTCAGCCCCAGCATTTT.

This clone appeared a few times. The chain has TRBV5-1 and TRBJ1-1; no definite D call. This CDR3 has 16 amino acids. CDR1 SGHRS and CDR2 YFSETQ come from the germline V gene. Trimming took 0 bases from V and 2 from J, leaving 14 bases between them. The CDR3 reads CASSLEGAEDNTEAFF. The CDR3 nucleotides are TGCGCCAGCAGCTTGGAGGGAGCGGAGGATAACACTGAAGCTTTCTTT.

J is TRBJ1-4 and V is TRBV9, with D hard to call. Trimming removed 4 bases at V and 0 bases at J, with 10 bases between. This CDR3 is built from 15 residues. Germline V gene sequence: CDR1 SGDLS, CDR2 YYNGEE. This CDR3 reads CASSPRGSTNEKLFF. The DNA of the CDR3 is TGTGCCAGCAGCCCGCGAGGGTCAACTAATGAAAAACTGTTTTTT.

The gene calls are TRBV18 and TRBJ1-6, with D tentatively TRBD1 (5 bases). V was cut by 3 bases and J by 8 bases, with 14 bases left in between. The CDR3 sequence is 15 residues long. Germline CDR1 reads KGHSH; CDR2 reads LQKENI. Here the CDR3 DNA reads TGTGCCAGCTCACCTTCGGGGGGAGTCGATTCACCCCTCCACTTT. It translates to CASSPSGGVDSPLHF.

Only a few counts were recorded for this clone. The chain has TRBV29-1 and TRBJ2-3, with D maybe TRBD1 (5 bases). CDR1 is SQVTM, CDR2 ANQGSEA, per germline. V shed 5 bases and J shed 6 bases, with 12 bases lying between them. CDR3 length equals 12 residues. The CDR3 DNA reads TGCAGCGTTCAGTCGGCAGGGGATACGCAGTATTTT. Amino acid sequence: CSVQSAGDTQYF.